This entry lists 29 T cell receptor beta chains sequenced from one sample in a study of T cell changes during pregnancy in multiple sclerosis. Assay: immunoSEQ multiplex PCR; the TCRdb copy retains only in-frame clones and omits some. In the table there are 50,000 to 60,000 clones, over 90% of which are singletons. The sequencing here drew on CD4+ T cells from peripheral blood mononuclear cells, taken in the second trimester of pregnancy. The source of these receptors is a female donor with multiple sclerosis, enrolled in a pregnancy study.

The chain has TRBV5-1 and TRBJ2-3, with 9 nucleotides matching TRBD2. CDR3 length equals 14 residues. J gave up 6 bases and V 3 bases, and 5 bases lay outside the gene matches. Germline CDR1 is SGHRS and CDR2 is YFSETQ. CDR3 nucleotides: TGCGCCAGCAGCTCCGGGACTAGCTTGGATACGCAGTATTTT. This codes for CASSSGTSLDTQYF. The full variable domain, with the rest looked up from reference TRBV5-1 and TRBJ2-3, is KAGVTQTPRYLIKTRGQQVTLSCSPISGHRSVSWYQQTPGQGLQFLFEYFSETQRNKGNFPGRFSGRQFSNSRSEMNVSTLELGDSALYLCASSSGTSLDTQYFGPGTRLTVL.

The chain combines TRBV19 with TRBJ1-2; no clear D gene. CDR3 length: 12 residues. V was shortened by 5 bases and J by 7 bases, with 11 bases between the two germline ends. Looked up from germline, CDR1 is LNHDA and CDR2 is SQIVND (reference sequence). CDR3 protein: CASSSSSTGYTF. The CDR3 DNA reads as TGTGCCAGTAGTTCTTCCTCTACTGGCTACACCTTC. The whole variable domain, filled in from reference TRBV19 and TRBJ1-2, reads DGGITQSPKYLFRKEGQNVTLSCEQNLNHDAMYWYRQDPGQGLRLIYYSQIVNDFQKGDIAEGYSVSREKKESFPLTVTSAQKNPTAFYLCASSSSSTGYTFGSGTRLTVV.

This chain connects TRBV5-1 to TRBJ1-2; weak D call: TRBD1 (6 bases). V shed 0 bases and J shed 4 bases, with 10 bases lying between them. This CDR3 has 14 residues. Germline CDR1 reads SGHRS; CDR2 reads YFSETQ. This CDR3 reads CASSLETGIYGYTF. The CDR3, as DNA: TGCGCCAGCAGCTTGGAGACAGGCATCTATGGCTACACCTTC. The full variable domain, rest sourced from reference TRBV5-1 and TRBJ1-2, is KAGVTQTPRYLIKTRGQQVTLSCSPISGHRSVSWYQQTPGQGLQFLFEYFSETQRNKGNFPGRFSGRQFSNSRSEMNVSTLELGDSALYLCASSLETGIYGYTFGSGTRLTVV.

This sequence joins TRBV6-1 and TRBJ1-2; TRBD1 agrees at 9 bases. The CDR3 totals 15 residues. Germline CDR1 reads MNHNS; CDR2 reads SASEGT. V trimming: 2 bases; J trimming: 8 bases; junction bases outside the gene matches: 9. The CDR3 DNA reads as TGTGCCAGCAGTGAACCCGGGACAGGGTTGCGAGGCTACACCTTC. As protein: CASSEPGTGLRGYTF.

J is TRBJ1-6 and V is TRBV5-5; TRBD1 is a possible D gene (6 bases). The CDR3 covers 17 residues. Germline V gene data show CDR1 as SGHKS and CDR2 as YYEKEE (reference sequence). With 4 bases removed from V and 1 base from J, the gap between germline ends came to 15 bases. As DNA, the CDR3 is TGTGCCAGCAGCGTACAGGGTGGCCTTTCCTATAATTCACCCCTCCACTTT. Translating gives CASSVQGGLSYNSPLHF.

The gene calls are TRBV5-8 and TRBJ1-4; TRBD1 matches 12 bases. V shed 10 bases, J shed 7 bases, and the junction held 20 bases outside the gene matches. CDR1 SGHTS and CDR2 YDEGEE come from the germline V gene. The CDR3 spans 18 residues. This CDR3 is CAARRPSGDRGPGEKLFF. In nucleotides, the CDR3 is TGTGCCGCTAGACGGCCCTCCGGGGACAGGGGGCCTGGTGAAAAACTGTTTTTT.

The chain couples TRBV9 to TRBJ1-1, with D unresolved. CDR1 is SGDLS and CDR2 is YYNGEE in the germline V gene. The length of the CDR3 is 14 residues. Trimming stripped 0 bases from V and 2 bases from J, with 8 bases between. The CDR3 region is CASSVDWTNTEAFF. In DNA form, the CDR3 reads TGTGCCAGCAGCGTAGATTGGACTAACACTGAAGCTTTCTTT.

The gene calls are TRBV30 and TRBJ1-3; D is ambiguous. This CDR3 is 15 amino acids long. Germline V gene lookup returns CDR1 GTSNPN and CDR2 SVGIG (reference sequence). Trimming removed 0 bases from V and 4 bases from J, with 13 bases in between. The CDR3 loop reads CAWSVTGGPGNTIYF. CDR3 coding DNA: TGTGCCTGGAGTGTGACCGGCGGGCCAGGAAACACCATATATTTT.

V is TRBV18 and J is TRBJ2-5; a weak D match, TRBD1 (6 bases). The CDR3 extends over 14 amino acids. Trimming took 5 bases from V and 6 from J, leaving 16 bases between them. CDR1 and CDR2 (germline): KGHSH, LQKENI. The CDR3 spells CASSFSDSRKTQYF. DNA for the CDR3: TGTGCCAGCTCATTTTCGGACAGCCGGAAGACCCAGTACTTC.

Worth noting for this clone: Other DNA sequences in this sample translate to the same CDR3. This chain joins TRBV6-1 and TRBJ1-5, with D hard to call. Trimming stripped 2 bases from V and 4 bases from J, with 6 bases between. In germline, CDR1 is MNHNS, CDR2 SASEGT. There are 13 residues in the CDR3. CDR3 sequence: CASSENWNQPQHF. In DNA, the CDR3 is TGTGCCAGCAGTGAAAACTGGAATCAGCCCCAGCATTTT.

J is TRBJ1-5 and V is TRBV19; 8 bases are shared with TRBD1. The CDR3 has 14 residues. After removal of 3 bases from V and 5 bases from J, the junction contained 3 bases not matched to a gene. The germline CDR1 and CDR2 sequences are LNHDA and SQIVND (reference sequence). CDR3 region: CASSIRQGHQPQHF. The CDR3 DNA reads TGTGCCAGTAGTATCAGACAGGGGCATCAGCCCCAGCATTTT.

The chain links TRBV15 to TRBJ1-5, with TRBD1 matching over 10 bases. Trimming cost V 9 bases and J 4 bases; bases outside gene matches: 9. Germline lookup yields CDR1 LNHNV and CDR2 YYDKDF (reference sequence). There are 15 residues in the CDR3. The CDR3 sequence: CATRDRGFGNQPQHF. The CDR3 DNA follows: TGTGCCACTAGGGACAGGGGATTCGGTAATCAGCCCCAGCATTTT.

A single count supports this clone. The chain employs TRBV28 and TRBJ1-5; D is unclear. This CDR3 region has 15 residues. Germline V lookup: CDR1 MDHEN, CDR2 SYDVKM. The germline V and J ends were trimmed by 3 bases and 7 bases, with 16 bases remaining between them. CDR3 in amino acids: CASSFVRGPGQPQHF. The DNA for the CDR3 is TGTGCCAGCAGTTTTGTCAGAGGGCCTGGCCAGCCCCAGCATTTT.

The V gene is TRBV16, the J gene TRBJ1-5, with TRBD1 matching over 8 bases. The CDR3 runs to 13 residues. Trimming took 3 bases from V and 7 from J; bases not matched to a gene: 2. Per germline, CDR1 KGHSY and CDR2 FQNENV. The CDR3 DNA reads TGTGCCAGCAGCCATAACAGGGGGCAGCCCCAGCATTTT. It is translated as CASSHNRGQPQHF. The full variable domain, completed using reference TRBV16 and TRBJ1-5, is GEEVAQTPKHLVRGEGQKAKLYCAPIKGHSYVFWYQQVLKNEFKFLISFQNENVFDETGMPKERFSAKCLPNSPCSLEIQATKLEDSAVYFCASSHNRGQPQHFGDGTRLSIL.

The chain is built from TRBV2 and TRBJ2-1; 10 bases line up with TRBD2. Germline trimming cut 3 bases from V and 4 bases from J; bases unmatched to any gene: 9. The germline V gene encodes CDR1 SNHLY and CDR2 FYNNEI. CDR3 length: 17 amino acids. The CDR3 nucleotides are TGTGCCAGCAGTGAGATGCTAGCGGGGGTGATATACAATGAGCAGTTCTTC. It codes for CASSEMLAGVIYNEQFF. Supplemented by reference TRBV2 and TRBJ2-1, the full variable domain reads EPEVTQTPSHQVTQMGQEVILRCVPISNHLYFYWYRQILGQKVEFLVSFYNNEISEKSEIFDDQFSVERPDGSNFTLKIRSTKLEDSAMYFCASSEMLAGVIYNEQFFGPGTRLTVL.

In DNA, the CDR3 is TGCGCCAGCAGCCAAGGTTTATTAGCGGGGGGCCGGGGTAGACAGTATTTT. Its protein is CASSQGLLAGGRGRQYF. V and J are TRBV4-1 and TRBJ2-3; 10 nucleotides match TRBD2. This CDR3 contains 17 residues. Germline V gene sequence: CDR1 MGHRA, CDR2 YSYEKL. V shed 1 base and J 12 bases; nucleotides not matched to a gene: 16.

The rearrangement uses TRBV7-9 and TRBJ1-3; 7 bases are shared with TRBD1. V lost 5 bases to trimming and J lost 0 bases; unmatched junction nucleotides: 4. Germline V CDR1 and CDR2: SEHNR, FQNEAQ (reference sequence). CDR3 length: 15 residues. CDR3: CASSTGQFSGNTIYF. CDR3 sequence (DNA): TGTGCCAGCAGCACGGGACAGTTCTCTGGAAACACCATATATTTT.

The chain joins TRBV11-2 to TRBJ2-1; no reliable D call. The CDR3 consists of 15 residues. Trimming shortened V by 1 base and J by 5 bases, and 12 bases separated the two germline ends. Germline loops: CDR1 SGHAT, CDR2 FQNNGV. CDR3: CASSLGRRVDNEQFF. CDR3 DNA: TGTGCCAGCAGCTTAGGGCGTCGGGTAGACAATGAGCAGTTCTTC.

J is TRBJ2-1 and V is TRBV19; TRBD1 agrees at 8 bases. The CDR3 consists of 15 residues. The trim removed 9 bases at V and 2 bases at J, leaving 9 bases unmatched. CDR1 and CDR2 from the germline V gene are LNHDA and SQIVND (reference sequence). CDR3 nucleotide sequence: TGTGCCAGCAGAACAGACAGGGGCACCTACAATGAGCAGTTCTTC. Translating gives CASRTDRGTYNEQFF.

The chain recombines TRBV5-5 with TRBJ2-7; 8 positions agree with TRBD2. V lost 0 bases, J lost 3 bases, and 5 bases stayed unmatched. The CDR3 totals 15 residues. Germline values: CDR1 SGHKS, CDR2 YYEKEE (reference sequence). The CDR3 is CASSLGTSKNYEQYF. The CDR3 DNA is TGTGCCAGCAGCTTGGGGACTAGCAAGAACTACGAGCAGTACTTC.

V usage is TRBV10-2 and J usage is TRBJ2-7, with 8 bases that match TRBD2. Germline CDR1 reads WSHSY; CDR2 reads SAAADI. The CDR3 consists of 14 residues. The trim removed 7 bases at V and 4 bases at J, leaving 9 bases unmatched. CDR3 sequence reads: CASTGTSNIYEQYF. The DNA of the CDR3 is TGCGCCAGCACCGGGACTAGTAATATTTACGAGCAGTACTTC.

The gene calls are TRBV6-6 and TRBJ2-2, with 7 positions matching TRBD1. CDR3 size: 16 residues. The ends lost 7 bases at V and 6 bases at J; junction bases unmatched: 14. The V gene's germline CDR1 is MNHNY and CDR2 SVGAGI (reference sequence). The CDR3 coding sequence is TGTGCCAGCATAATCGAGAGGGGGCAGGGTGCCGGGGAGCTGTTTTTT. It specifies CASIIERGQGAGELFF.

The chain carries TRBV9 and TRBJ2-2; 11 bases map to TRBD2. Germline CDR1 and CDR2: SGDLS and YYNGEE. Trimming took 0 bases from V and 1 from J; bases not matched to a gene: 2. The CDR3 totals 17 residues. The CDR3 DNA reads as TGTGCCAGCAGCGTAGGGCTAGCGGGGGGGAACACCGGGGAGCTGTTTTTT. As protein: CASSVGLAGGNTGELFF. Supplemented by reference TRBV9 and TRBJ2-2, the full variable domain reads DSGVTQTPKHLITATGQRVTLRCSPRSGDLSVYWYQQSLDQGLQFLIQYYNGEERAKGNILERFSAQQFPDLHSELNLSSLELGDSALYFCASSVGLAGGNTGELFFGEGSRLTVL.

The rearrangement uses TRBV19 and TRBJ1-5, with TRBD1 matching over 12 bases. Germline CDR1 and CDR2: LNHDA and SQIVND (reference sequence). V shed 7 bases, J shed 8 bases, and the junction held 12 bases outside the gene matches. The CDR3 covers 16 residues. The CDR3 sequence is CASIPGTGGYKKPQHF. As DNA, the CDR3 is TGTGCCAGTATCCCCGGGACAGGGGGCTATAAGAAGCCCCAGCATTTT.

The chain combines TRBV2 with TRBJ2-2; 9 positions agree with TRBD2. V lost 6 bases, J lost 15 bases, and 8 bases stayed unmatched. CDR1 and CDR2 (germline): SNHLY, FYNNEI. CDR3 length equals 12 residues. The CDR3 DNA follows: TGTGCCAGCAGAGGACTAGCGCTGGGGTTGTTTTTT. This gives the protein CASRGLALGLFF.

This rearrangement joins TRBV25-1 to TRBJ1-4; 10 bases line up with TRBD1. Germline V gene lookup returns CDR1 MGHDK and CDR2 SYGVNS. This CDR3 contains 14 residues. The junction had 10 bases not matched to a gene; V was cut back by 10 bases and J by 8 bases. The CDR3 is CATRLTGGGEKLFF. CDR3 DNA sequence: TGTGCCACCCGCTTGACAGGGGGCGGCGAAAAACTGTTTTTT.

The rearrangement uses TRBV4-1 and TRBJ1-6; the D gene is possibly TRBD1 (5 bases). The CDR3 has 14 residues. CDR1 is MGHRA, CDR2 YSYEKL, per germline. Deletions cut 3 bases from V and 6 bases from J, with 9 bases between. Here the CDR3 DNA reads TGCGCCAGCAGCCAGGGGACTCCTAATTCACCCCTCCACTTT. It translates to CASSQGTPNSPLHF.

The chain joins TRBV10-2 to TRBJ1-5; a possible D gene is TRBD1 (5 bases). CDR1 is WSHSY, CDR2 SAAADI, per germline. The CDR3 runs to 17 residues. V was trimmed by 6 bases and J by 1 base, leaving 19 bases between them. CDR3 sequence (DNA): TGCGCCAGCAGCCTCACAACGACTGGGGGGAGCAATCAGCCCCAGCATTTT. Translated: CASSLTTTGGSNQPQHF.

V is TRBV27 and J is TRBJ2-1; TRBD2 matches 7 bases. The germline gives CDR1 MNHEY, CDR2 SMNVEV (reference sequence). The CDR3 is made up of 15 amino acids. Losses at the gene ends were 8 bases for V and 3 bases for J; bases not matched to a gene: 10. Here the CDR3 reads CASSSGRDYYNEQFF. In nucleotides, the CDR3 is TGTGCCAGCTCCTCGGGCAGGGACTACTACAATGAGCAGTTCTTC.